The 2 T cell receptor beta chains below all came from one sample that was sequenced in a study of blood T cell repertoires in COVID-19. Only in-frame clones appear in the TCRdb table, and some are missing; sequencing was by immunoSEQ multiplex PCR. The sample includes approximately 65,000 clones, roughly 87% seen only once; the top ten take approximately 0.57%. The specimen sequenced was peripheral blood. Receptors originate from a man in his fifties or sixties with COVID-19, enrolled during active disease.

The chain recombines TRBV18 with TRBJ2-6; 12 bases align to TRBD1. V dropped 3 bases and J dropped 4; count of bases not matched to a gene: 7. This CDR3 is built from 18 residues. The germline CDR1 and CDR2 sequences are KGHSH and LQKENI. The CDR3 loop is CASSPGTGGSVGANVLTF. In nucleotides, the CDR3 is TGTGCCAGCTCACCTGGGACAGGGGGCTCGGTGGGGGCCAACGTCCTGACTTTC.

This rearrangement joins TRBV9 to TRBJ2-2; 7 bases line up with TRBD2. V shed 3 bases, J shed 6 bases, and the junction held 14 bases outside the gene matches. The germline V gene encodes CDR1 SGDLS and CDR2 YYNGEE. The CDR3 totals 17 residues. The CDR3 DNA follows: TGTGCCAGCAGCGCCCACGGGGCGGGAGTGAGTGCCGGGGAGCTGTTTTTT. Translation: CASSAHGAGVSAGELFF.